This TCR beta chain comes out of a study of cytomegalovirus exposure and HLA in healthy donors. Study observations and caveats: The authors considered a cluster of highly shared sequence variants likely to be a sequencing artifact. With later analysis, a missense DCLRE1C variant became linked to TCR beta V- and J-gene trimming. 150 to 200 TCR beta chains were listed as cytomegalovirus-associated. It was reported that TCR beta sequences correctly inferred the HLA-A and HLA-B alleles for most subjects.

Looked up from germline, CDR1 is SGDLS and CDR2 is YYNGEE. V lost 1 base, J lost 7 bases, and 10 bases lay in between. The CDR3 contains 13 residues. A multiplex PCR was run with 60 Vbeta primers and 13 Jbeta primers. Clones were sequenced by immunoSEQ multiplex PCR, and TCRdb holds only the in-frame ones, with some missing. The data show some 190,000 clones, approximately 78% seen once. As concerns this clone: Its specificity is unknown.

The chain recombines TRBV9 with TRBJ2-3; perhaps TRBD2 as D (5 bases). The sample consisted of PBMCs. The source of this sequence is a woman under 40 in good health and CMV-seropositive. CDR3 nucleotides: TGTGCCAGCAGCGTAAGGTTCGGGAATACGCAGTATTTT. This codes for CASSVRFGNTQYF.